This TCR beta chain was captured in a study of early T cells in non-severe SARS-CoV-2 infection (dated by TCRdb to the early 2020s). Some background on the complete study: Bulk RNA from unsorted whole blood was used for TCR sequencing, so alpha and beta chains could not be paired. Overall study results and their limits: VDJdb matching was skewed toward anti-spike CD8 responses and likely underestimated virus-specific expansions, missing private and CD4 specificities.

Receptors were amplified or captured by 5' RACE. The listed sequencing device is NextSeq 500. The TCR library protocol attached unique molecular identifiers to individual cDNA molecules to correct for sequencing error and PCR bias. TCR alpha and beta chains were both sequenced, and the abundances of alpha and beta sequences in each sample were closely correlated with each other. The paper's data handling went like this. Decombinator V4 was used to annotate TCR sequences for V gene, J gene and CDR3. Expanded TCRs were defined as changing significantly between any two time points under a Poisson model with p below 0.0001. TCR abundances were normalised to the total number of TCRs sequenced per sample and were expressed as counts per million. A search of VDJdb, accessed on 1 November 2021, was run for TCRs annotated to CMV, EBV and SARS-CoV-2, with TCRs annotated for multiple antigens excluded. TCRdb itself trimmed the public reads at Q25 with fastp, ran MiXCR and retained productive beta chains. Entries that share a CDR3 protein sequence are merged under the most common genes and DNA. In this record, the V and J calls reflect TCRdb's handling and not the investigators' own analysis. The sample table records under 85,000 distinct CDR3 sequences; over 10% of these occur just once. The ten largest clonotypes hold roughly 2.6% of the sample.

Set within a cohort of healthcare workers in London, UK, this nested case-control study involved weekly PCR testing of nasopharyngeal swabs along with blood sampling. Healthcare workers were recruited between 23 and 31 March 2020, during the week of the UK lockdown, and were followed weekly for up to about 15 weeks. This clonotype has just a few counts. The antigen this receptor binds is unknown. Per-base quality was not reported, and no clone a single base away is much larger than it. The TCR originated in an adult who was a healthcare worker with PCR-confirmed SARS-CoV-2 infection or an uninfected control (not recorded which). The sample consisted of whole blood.

The nucleotides read TGCAGTGCCGGGACTAGCGGGGGGGCCTACTACAATGAGCAGTTCTTC. Its protein product is CSAGTSGGAYYNEQFF. The chain is encoded by TRBV20-1 joined to TRBJ2-1, with 16 bases matching TRBD2. The CDR3 measures 16 amino acids from cysteine to phenylalanine. The DNA shown is the 48-base CDR3, in frame from base 1. The germline V end is reduced by 6 bases and the J end by 3 bases; junction bases left unmatched: 5. For CDR1 and CDR2, the germline V gene (reference sequence) lists DFQATT and SNEGSKA.